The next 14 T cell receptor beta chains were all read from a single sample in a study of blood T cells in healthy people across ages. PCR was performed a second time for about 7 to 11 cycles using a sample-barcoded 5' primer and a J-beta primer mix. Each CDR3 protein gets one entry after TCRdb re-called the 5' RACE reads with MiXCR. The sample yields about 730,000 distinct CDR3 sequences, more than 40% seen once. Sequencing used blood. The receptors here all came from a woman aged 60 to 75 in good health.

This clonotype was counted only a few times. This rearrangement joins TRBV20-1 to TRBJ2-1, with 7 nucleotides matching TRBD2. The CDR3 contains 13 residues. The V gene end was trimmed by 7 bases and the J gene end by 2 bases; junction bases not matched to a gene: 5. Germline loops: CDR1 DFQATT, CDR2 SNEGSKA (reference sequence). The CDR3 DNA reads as TGCAGTGTCCTGACTAGCACCTACAATGAGCAGTTCTTC. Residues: CSVLTSTYNEQFF.

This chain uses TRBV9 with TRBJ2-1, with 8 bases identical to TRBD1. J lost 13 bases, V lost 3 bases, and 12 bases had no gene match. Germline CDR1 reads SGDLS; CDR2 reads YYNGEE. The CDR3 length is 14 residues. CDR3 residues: CASSAKGQGETQFF. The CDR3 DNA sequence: TGTGCCAGCAGCGCAAAAGGACAGGGAGAGACCCAGTTCTTC.

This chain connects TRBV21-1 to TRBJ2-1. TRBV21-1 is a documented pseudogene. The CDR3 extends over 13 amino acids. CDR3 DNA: TGTGCCAGCAGCAAGGGATGTGACAATGAGCAGTTCTTC. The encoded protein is CASSKGCDNEQFF.

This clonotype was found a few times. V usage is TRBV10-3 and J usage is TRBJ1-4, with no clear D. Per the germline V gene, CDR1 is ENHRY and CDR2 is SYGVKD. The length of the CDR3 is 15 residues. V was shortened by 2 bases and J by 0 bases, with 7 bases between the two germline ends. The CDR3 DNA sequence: TGTGCCATCAGTGAGCGTAGTGCAACTAATGAAAAACTGTTTTTT. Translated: CAISERSATNEKLFF.

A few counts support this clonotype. The DNA of the CDR3 is TGTGCCAGTTCCCCCGGGACCACCTCCAATGAGCAGTTCTTC. This sequence encodes CASSPGTTSNEQFF. The rearrangement joins TRBV11-3 to TRBJ2-1; perhaps D is TRBD1 or TRBD2 (5 bases each). This CDR3 has 14 residues. Germline V gives CDR1 SGHNT, CDR2 YENEEA. Trimming shortened V by 9 bases and J by 6 bases, and 18 bases separated the two germline ends.

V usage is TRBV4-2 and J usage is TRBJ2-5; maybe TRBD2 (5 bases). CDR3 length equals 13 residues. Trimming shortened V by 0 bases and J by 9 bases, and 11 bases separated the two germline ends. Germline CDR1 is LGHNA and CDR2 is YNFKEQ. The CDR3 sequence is CASSQDAERAQYF. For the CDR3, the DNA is TGTGCCAGCAGCCAAGATGCAGAGAGGGCCCAGTACTTC.

The CDR3 here is CASSLRASRWDNEQYF. Here the CDR3 DNA reads TGTGCCAGCAGCCTCCGGGCTTCACGGTGGGACAATGAGCAGTACTTC. The J gene is TRBJ2-1, the V gene TRBV3-1; the D gene is possibly TRBD1 (6 bases). The J call may be wrong; the DNA end is better matched by TRBJ2-7. Germline V CDR1 and CDR2: LGHDT, YNNKEL (reference sequence). The CDR3 is 16 residues long.

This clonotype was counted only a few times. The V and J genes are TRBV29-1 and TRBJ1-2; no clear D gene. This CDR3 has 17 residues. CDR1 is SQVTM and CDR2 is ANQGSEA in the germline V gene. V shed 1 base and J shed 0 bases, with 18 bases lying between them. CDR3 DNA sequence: TGCAGCGTTGAAGGGGCTAAAGGTCTGCTCTCTAACTATGGCTACACCTTC. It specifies CSVEGAKGLLSNYGYTF. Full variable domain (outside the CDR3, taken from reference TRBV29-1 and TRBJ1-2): SAVISQKPSRDICQRGTSLTIQCQVDSQVTMMFWYRQQPGQSLTLIATANQGSEATYESGFVIDKFPISRPNLTFSTLTVSNMSPEDSSIYLCSVEGAKGLLSNYGYTFGSGTRLTVV.

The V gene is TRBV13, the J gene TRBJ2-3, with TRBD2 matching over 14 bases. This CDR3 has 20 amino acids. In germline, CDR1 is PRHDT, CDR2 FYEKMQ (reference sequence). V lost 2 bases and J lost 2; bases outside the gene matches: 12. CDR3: CASSLTTSGRANVFTDTQYF. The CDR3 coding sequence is TGTGCCAGCAGCTTAACGACTAGCGGGAGGGCCAACGTTTTCACAGATACGCAGTATTTT.

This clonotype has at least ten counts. The CDR3 protein is CSATSNEQFF. CDR3 bases: TGCAGTGCTACCAGCAATGAGCAGTTCTTC. This chain uses TRBV20-1 with TRBJ2-1; D is ambiguous. Trimming cost V 4 bases and J 6 bases, with 4 bases left between them. CDR1 and CDR2 from the germline V gene are DFQATT and SNEGSKA (reference sequence). This CDR3 has 10 amino acids.

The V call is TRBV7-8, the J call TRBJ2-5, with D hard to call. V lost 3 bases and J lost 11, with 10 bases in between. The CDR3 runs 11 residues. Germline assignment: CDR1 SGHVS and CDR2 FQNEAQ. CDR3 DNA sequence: TGTGCCAGCAGCTTTGAGGCAGAGCAGTACTTC. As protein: CASSFEAEQYF.

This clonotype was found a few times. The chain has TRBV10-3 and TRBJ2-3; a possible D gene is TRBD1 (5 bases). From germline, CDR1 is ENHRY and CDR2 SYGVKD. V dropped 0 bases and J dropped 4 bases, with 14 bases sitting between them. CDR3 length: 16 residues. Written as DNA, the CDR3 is TGTGCCATCAGTGAGTCGAAGGGGAAATTAGCAGATACGCAGTATTTT. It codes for CAISESKGKLADTQYF.

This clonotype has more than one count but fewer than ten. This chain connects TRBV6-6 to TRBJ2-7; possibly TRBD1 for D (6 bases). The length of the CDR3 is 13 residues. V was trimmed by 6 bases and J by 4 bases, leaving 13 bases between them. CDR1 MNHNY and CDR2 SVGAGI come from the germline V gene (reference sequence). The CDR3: CASSQRQGYEQYF. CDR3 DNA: TGTGCCAGCAGCCAGAGGCAGGGGTACGAGCAGTACTTC.

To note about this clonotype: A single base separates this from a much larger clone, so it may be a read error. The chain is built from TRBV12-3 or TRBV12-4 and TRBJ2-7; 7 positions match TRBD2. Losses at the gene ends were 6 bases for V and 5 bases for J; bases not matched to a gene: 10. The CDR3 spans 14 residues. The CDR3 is CASSAETSPHEQYF. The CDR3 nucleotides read TGTGCCAGCAGCGCCGAGACTAGCCCTCACGAGCAGTACTTC.